The clone carrying this T cell receptor beta chain has at least ten counts. Losses at the gene ends were 0 bases for V and 8 bases for J; bases not matched to a gene: 6. Looked up from germline, CDR1 is SGHTA and CDR2 is FQGNSA. The CDR3 consists of 16 residues. TCRdb called the reads again in MiXCR, with one record for every CDR3 protein. The sample has 300,000 or so distinct CDR3 sequences, more than 20% seen once. The data were taken from a study of T cell repertoires in cytomegalovirus infection. The genes are TRBV7-2 and TRBJ2-2, with 10 bases identical to TRBD2. Sequenced sample: PBMCs. The source of this sequence is a human donor in good health (CMV status not recorded). Some clones in this sample may be carry-over from other donors' samples. The CDR3 nucleotides read TGTGCCAGCAGCTTAGCCCCTAGCGGGAGCACTGGGGAGCTGTTTTTT. It encodes CASSLAPSGSTGELFF.